This T cell receptor beta chain was documented in a study of blood T cells in healthy people across ages. Overall study findings and caveats: It was found that TCR beta diversity correlated strongly with the percentage of naive T cells. Long-lived donors had more naive CD4+ cells and higher diversity than aged donors.

CDR1 and CDR2 from the germline V gene are SGDLS and YYNGEE. The V end was cut by 0 bases, the J end by 2 bases, with 12 bases between. The CDR3 length is 15 residues. Sample-barcoded 5' priming and a J-beta primer mix drove a second PCR of roughly 7 to 11 cycles. MiXCR, run by TCRdb on the 5' RACE reads, gives a single entry per CDR3 protein. This table has some 1 million distinct CDR3 sequences, more than 35% appearing once. Each individual donor underwent a draw of ten milliliters of peripheral blood. Each sample provided at least 5 micrograms of extracted total RNA. Remarks on this clonotype: Its target is unknown.

The J gene is TRBJ2-7, the V gene TRBV9, with D perhaps TRBD2 (5 bases). Sequencing was done on a sample of blood. This receptor was taken from a woman aged 60-75 years in good health. DNA for the CDR3: TGTGCCAGCAGCGTAGCGGCGGGCCTAACCTACGAGCAGTACTTC. Its translation: CASSVAAGLTYEQYF.